These 27 T cell receptor beta chains came from one sample sequenced in a study of OX40 agonist ivuxolimab in advanced cancers. The method was immunoSEQ multiplex PCR; TCRdb's version includes in-frame clones alone and lacks a portion of them. Here the sample spans tens of thousands of clones, about 88% being singletons. Sequenced material: CD4+ or CD8+ T cells sorted from blood, taken in a trial of the OX40 agonist ivuxolimab. The receptors were sampled from an adult with an advanced solid tumor such as melanoma, head and neck, liver or kidney cancer.

The gene calls are TRBV7-2 and TRBJ2-1, with 7 nucleotides matching TRBD1. V dropped 5 bases and J dropped 10; count of bases not matched to a gene: 17. In germline, CDR1 is SGHTA, CDR2 FQGNSA. The CDR3 is 16 residues long. The CDR3 loop is CASSPHRDSRFGEQFF. The CDR3 nucleotides are TGTGCCAGCAGCCCCCACCGGGACAGCCGATTTGGGGAGCAGTTCTTC.

The rearrangement joins TRBV6-1 to TRBJ2-5; 10 positions match TRBD2. The germline V gene encodes CDR1 MNHNS and CDR2 SASEGT. The CDR3 spans 17 residues. The trim removed 4 bases at V and 6 bases at J, leaving 14 bases unmatched. CDR3 in DNA: TGTGCCAGCAGTGGACTTATAGCGGGAGGCCGCGGGCAGACCCAGTACTTC. It translates to CASSGLIAGGRGQTQYF.

The chain combines TRBV7-9 with TRBJ2-7; D could derive from TRBD1 or TRBD2 (5 bases each). This CDR3 is built from 14 residues. V was shortened by 3 bases and J by 6 bases, with 15 bases between the two germline ends. In germline, CDR1 is SEHNR, CDR2 FQNEAQ (reference sequence). The CDR3 spells CASSLHGTFGEQYF. The CDR3 DNA reads TGTGCCAGCAGCTTGCACGGGACGTTTGGCGAGCAGTACTTC. Full variable domain (missing parts from reference TRBV7-9 and TRBJ2-7): DTGVSQNPRHKITKRGQNVTFRCDPISEHNRLYWYRQTLGQGPEFLTYFQNEAQLEKSRLLSDRFSAERPKGSFSTLEIQRTEQGDSAMYLCASSLHGTFGEQYFGPGTRLTVT.

Comments on this clone: Compared with germline, one end of the junction differs, possibly owing to a read error. The sample carries other DNA sequences with the same CDR3. The chain links TRBV19 to TRBJ1-2; 10 nucleotides align to TRBD1. This CDR3 spans 16 amino acids. The germline V gene has CDR1 LNHDA and CDR2 SQIVND (reference sequence). The CDR3 sequence: CASRTRYRDRGYGYTF. The CDR3 bases are TGTGCCAGTAGGACCCGCTACCGGGACAGGGGCTATGGCTACACTTTC.

This chain links TRBV11-3 with TRBJ2-7; tentative D call: TRBD1 (7 bases). The V end was cut by 0 bases, the J end by 0 bases, with 18 bases between. Looked up from germline, CDR1 is SGHNT and CDR2 is YENEEA. The CDR3 spans 18 residues. The CDR3 sequence is CASSLEQGGHSTSYEQYF. The CDR3 region has the DNA TGTGCCAGCAGCTTAGAGCAGGGGGGACATTCAACCTCCTACGAGCAGTACTTC.

V gene TRBV5-1 combines with J gene TRBJ2-3; 13 bases agree with TRBD2. The CDR3 covers 17 residues. Per the germline V gene, CDR1 is SGHRS and CDR2 is YFSETQ. V trimming: 3 bases; J trimming: 0 bases; junction bases outside the gene matches: 4. CDR3 protein: CASSSMTSGRSTDTQYF. CDR3 coding DNA: TGCGCCAGCAGCTCCATGACTAGCGGGAGGAGCACAGATACGCAGTATTTT.

This clone was found once. The chain combines TRBV28 with TRBJ1-1, with D unclear. The V end was cut by 7 bases, the J end by 4 bases, with 16 bases between. Germline V lookup: CDR1 MDHEN, CDR2 SYDVKM. This CDR3 has 14 amino acids. CDR3 amino acids: CASKEIGFSTEAFF. For the CDR3, the DNA is TGTGCCAGCAAAGAAATCGGCTTCAGCACTGAAGCTTTCTTT.

The rearrangement joins TRBV7-8 to TRBJ2-1; TRBD2 aligns across 11 bases. Looked up from germline, CDR1 is SGHVS and CDR2 is FQNEAQ. The J segment lost 5 bases and the V segment lost 2 bases, leaving 11 bases of the junction unmatched. This CDR3 is built from 18 residues. This CDR3 is CASSLFRASGGNHNEQFF. CDR3 bases: TGTGCCAGCAGCTTATTTAGGGCTAGCGGGGGGAATCACAATGAGCAGTTCTTC.

This chain joins TRBV19 and TRBJ2-1; 10 bases fit TRBD2. This CDR3 is 17 amino acids long. Germline CDR1 reads LNHDA; CDR2 reads SQIVND (reference sequence). Trimming at V came to 6 bases and at J to 2 bases, leaving 10 bases not matched to a gene. The CDR3 loop is CASRIGGAGGPYNEQFF. The CDR3 coding sequence is TGTGCCAGTAGGATTGGCGGAGCGGGAGGGCCCTACAATGAGCAGTTCTTC. The variable domain in full, with the rest retrieved from reference TRBV19 and TRBJ2-1, is DGGITQSPKYLFRKEGQNVTLSCEQNLNHDAMYWYRQDPGQGLRLIYYSQIVNDFQKGDIAEGYSVSREKKESFPLTVTSAQKNPTAFYLCASRIGGAGGPYNEQFFGPGTRLTVL.

The V gene is TRBV29-1, the J gene TRBJ2-3; a weak D match, TRBD1 (6 bases). The CDR3 has 13 residues. Trimming shortened V by 3 bases and J by 5 bases, and 12 bases separated the two germline ends. CDR1 and CDR2 from the germline V gene are SQVTM and ANQGSEA. The CDR3 region has the DNA TGCAGCGTTGAGGACAGAGCTTTAGATACGCAGTATTTT. This codes for CSVEDRALDTQYF.

This clone has more than one count but fewer than ten. The rearrangement uses TRBV19 and TRBJ2-7; 13 nucleotides line up with TRBD2. Trimming cost V 3 bases and J 6 bases; bases outside gene matches: 5. From germline, CDR1 is LNHDA and CDR2 SQIVND (reference sequence). The CDR3 has 15 residues. In DNA, the CDR3 is TGTGCCAGTAGTATCGGACTAGCGGGAGATGCCGAGCAGTACTTC. It encodes CASSIGLAGDAEQYF. The entire variable domain, with the rest obtained from reference TRBV19 and TRBJ2-7, is as follows: DGGITQSPKYLFRKEGQNVTLSCEQNLNHDAMYWYRQDPGQGLRLIYYSQIVNDFQKGDIAEGYSVSREKKESFPLTVTSAQKNPTAFYLCASSIGLAGDAEQYFGPGTRLTVT.

The genes are TRBV9 and TRBJ2-7, with D perhaps TRBD2 (6 bases). This CDR3 region has 15 residues. Trimming removed 4 bases at V and 3 bases at J, with 17 bases between. Germline V gene sequence: CDR1 SGDLS, CDR2 YYNGEE. CDR3 protein: CASSPYSGLSYEQYF. CDR3 nucleotides: TGTGCCAGCAGCCCTTATTCGGGACTTAGCTACGAGCAGTACTTC.

This chain connects TRBV29-1 to TRBJ2-5; 10 bases match TRBD2. Germline CDR1 and CDR2: SQVTM and ANQGSEA. V was pared by 2 bases and J by 0 bases, with 3 bases of the junction left unmatched. The CDR3 totals 15 residues. The CDR3 loop is CSVELAGVNQETQYF. CDR3 coding DNA: TGCAGCGTTGAACTAGCGGGAGTCAACCAAGAGACCCAGTACTTC. Based on the CDR3 plus reference TRBV29-1 and TRBJ2-5, the full variable domain is SAVISQKPSRDICQRGTSLTIQCQVDSQVTMMFWYRQQPGQSLTLIATANQGSEATYESGFVIDKFPISRPNLTFSTLTVSNMSPEDSSIYLCSVELAGVNQETQYFGPGTRLLVL.

This sequence joins TRBV28 and TRBJ1-2; D unclear. The CDR3 contains 14 residues. Germline assignment: CDR1 MDHEN and CDR2 SYDVKM. V lost 3 bases and J lost 0, with 8 bases in between. The CDR3 bases are TGTGCCAGCAGTTTCGGAGGGACTAACTATGGCTACACCTTC. As protein: CASSFGGTNYGYTF.

The chain joins TRBV4-1 to TRBJ2-7; TRBD2 matches 8 bases. The CDR3 has 16 amino acids. Per the germline V gene, CDR1 is MGHRA and CDR2 is YSYEKL. V lost 0 bases to trimming and J lost 3 bases; unmatched junction nucleotides: 7. CDR3 bases: TGCGCCAGCAGCCAAGACTTGCGGGGGGCATACTACGAGCAGTACTTC. Translating it yields CASSQDLRGAYYEQYF.

The V gene is TRBV18, the J gene TRBJ1-1; D gene unclear. The V gene's germline CDR1 is KGHSH and CDR2 LQKENI. Between the trimmed V and J ends, which lost 0 bases and 1 base, there was a span of 12 bases. The CDR3 consists of 16 residues. CDR3 sequence: CASSPPEASRNTEAFF. The CDR3 DNA sequence: TGTGCCAGCTCACCACCCGAGGCTTCCAGGAACACTGAAGCTTTCTTT.

The V call is TRBV7-6, the J call TRBJ1-3; D gene uncertain. CDR1 is SGHVS, CDR2 FNYEAQ, per germline. The CDR3 sequence is 14 residues long. V gave up 2 bases and J gave up 4 bases, with 9 bases separating them. The DNA for the CDR3 is TGTGCCAGCAGCTTACAAACAGCGGGAAACACCATATATTTT. It translates to CASSLQTAGNTIYF.

This chain links TRBV6-1 with TRBJ2-4, with 7 bases lining up with TRBD2. In germline, CDR1 is MNHNS, CDR2 SASEGT. The CDR3 runs 14 residues. V dropped 5 bases and J dropped 4; count of bases not matched to a gene: 5. The CDR3, as DNA: TGTGCCAGCAGTTCCTCTAGCGGTAAAAACATTCAGTACTTC. It translates to CASSSSSGKNIQYF.

The chain links TRBV5-6 to TRBJ1-2; 8 bases agree with TRBD1. CDR1 is SGHDT, CDR2 YYEEEE, per germline. The V gene end was trimmed by 3 bases and the J gene end by 7 bases; junction bases not matched to a gene: 8. The CDR3 contains 14 residues. CDR3 sequence (DNA): TGTGCCAGCAGCTCCAGACAGGGGTTGGGTGGCTACACCTTC. Translating it yields CASSSRQGLGGYTF.

The chain links TRBV6-5 to TRBJ2-7, with TRBD2 identical over 9 bases. Germline loops: CDR1 MNHEY, CDR2 SVGAGI. The CDR3 loop spans 14 amino acids. The J segment lost 5 bases and the V segment lost 3 bases, leaving 5 bases of the junction unmatched. The CDR3 region is CASSYSGSINEQYF. The CDR3 DNA follows: TGTGCCAGCAGTTATAGCGGGAGTATCAACGAGCAGTACTTC.

This chain uses TRBV6-6 with TRBJ2-2, with 7 nucleotides matching TRBD2. The CDR3 totals 16 residues. Per germline, CDR1 MNHNY and CDR2 SVGAGI (reference sequence). J was trimmed by 7 bases and V by 5 bases; bases with no gene match: 13. The CDR3 DNA follows: TGTGCCAGCAGTGGATATAAGGGAGGGCCTAACGGGGAGCTGTTTTTT. It is translated as CASSGYKGGPNGELFF.

The V call is TRBV5-1, the J call TRBJ2-3; D gene unclear. V dropped 4 bases and J dropped 2 bases, with 20 bases sitting between them. Germline V gene data show CDR1 as SGHRS and CDR2 as YFSETQ. The CDR3 contains 17 residues. The CDR3 DNA is TGCGCCAGCAGCCCGAGCCCCGGCCTAATCACCACAGATACGCAGTATTTT. This encodes CASSPSPGLITTDTQYF.

The rearrangement uses TRBV10-3 and TRBJ1-1; TRBD1 matches 7 bases. Trimming cost V 4 bases and J 5 bases; bases outside gene matches: 4. The germline gives CDR1 ENHRY, CDR2 SYGVKD. The CDR3 spans 13 residues. The CDR3 region has the DNA TGTGCCATCAGTGGAGACAGGGATACTGAAGCTTTCTTT. Protein: CAISGDRDTEAFF.

This chain links TRBV19 with TRBJ2-3; 7 bases match TRBD1. Looked up from germline, CDR1 is LNHDA and CDR2 is SQIVND (reference sequence). Germline trimming cut 4 bases from V and 1 base from J; bases unmatched to any gene: 5. This CDR3 is 15 amino acids long. The CDR3 loop is CASSTRDSRTDTQYF. Here the CDR3 DNA reads TGTGCCAGTAGTACCCGGGACAGTCGCACAGATACGCAGTATTTT.

This clone was recorded a few times. V usage is TRBV5-1 and J usage is TRBJ2-2; D gene unclear. Germline loops: CDR1 SGHRS, CDR2 YFSETQ. CDR3 length equals 12 residues. V lost 2 bases, J lost 8 bases, and 7 bases lay in between. For the CDR3, the DNA is TGCGCCAGCAGCTTTAGGGATGGGGAGCTGTTTTTT. Encoded protein: CASSFRDGELFF.

V usage is TRBV5-4 and J usage is TRBJ2-1, with D maybe TRBD2 (5 bases). In germline, CDR1 is SGHNT, CDR2 YYREEE (reference sequence). This CDR3 has 17 amino acids. Trimming shortened V by 1 base and J by 0 bases, and 14 bases separated the two germline ends. This CDR3 reads CASSLMQRGSSYNEQFF. The CDR3 DNA sequence: TGTGCCAGCAGCTTGATGCAACGCGGGTCCTCCTACAATGAGCAGTTCTTC.

The chain combines TRBV11-2 with TRBJ1-3; TRBD1 is a possible D gene (6 bases). The germline V and J ends were trimmed by 3 bases and 0 bases, with 15 bases remaining between them. Germline V gene lookup returns CDR1 SGHAT and CDR2 FQNNGV. CDR3 size: 17 residues. Here the CDR3 reads CASSLSGAGASGNTIYF. The CDR3 DNA reads TGTGCCAGCAGCTTGTCAGGGGCGGGAGCCTCTGGAAACACCATATATTTT.